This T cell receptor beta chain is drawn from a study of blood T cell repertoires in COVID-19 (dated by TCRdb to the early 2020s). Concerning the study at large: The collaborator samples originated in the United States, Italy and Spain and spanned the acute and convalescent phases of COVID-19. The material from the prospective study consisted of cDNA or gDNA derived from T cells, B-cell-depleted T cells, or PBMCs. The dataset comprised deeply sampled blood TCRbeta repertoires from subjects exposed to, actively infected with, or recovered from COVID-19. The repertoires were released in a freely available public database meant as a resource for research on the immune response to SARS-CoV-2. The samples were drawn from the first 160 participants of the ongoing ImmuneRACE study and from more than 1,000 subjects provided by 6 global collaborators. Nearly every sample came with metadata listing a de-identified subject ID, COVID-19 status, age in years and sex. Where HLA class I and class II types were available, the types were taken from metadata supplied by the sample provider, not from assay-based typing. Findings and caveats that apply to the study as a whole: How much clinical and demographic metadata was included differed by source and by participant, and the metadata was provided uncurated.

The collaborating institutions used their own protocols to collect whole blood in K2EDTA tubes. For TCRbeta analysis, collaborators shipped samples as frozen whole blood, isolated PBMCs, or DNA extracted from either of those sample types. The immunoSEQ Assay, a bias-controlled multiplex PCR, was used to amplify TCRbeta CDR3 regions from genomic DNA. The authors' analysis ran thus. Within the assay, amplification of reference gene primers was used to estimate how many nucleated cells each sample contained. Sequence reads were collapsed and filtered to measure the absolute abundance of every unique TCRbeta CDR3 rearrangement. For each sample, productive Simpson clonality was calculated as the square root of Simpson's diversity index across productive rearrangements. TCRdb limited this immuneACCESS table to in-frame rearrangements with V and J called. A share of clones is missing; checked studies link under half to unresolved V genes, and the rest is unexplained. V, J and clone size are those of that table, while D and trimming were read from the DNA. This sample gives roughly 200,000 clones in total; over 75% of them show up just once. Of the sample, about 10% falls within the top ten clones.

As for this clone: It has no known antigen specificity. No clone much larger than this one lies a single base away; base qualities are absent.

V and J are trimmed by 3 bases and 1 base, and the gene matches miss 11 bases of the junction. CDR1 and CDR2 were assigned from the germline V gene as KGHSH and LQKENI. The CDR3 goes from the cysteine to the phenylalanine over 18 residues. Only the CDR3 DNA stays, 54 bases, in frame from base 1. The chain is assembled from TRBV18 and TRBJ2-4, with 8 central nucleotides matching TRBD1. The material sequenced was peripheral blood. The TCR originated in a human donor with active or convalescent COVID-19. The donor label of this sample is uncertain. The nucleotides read TGTGCCAGCTCACCGCGACAGGGGCCAGGGCAGGCCAAAAACATTCAGTACTTC. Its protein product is CASSPRQGPGQAKNIQYF.